This TCR beta chain was obtained from a study of tumor-infiltrating lymphocytes in primary liver carcinoma. Total RNA (around 500 ng) served as template for TCR beta cDNA synthesis primed by a constant-region primer. For TCR beta, libraries were produced by three nested multiplex PCR rounds using slightly modified ARM-PCR. Running roughly 10 cycles apiece, the first two PCR rounds relied on TRBV1-TRBV30 forward primers together with a C-beta reverse primer. TCRdb passed the multiplex PCR reads through MiXCR, listing each CDR3 protein once. The sample has 95,000 to 150,000 distinct CDR3 sequences, 60% to 80% seen once. As to this clonotype: At one boundary the junction diverges from the germline segment, which might be a read error.

The tissue used was unsorted bulk material of about 19-33 mg. RNA and DNA were co-extracted from it with the AllPrep DNA/RNA mini kit. Germline V gene data show CDR1 as SGHAT and CDR2 as FQNNGV. The CDR3 loop spans 15 amino acids. This chain joins TRBV11-2 and TRBJ2-1; possibly TRBD2 for D (5 bases). The source material was liver tumor tissue from sampling region 3. Subset noted: tumor region T3, left-lateral pole. This sequence was found in a woman between 55 and 75 years old with primary liver carcinoma and hepatitis B virus infection. The CDR3 sequence: CASSLGISSFNEQFF. The CDR3 bases are TGTGCCAGCAGCCTCGGGATTAGCTCCTTCAATGAGCAGTTTTTC.